This T cell receptor (beta chain) was captured by sequencing in a study of T cell repertoires in cytomegalovirus infection. CDR1 and CDR2 (germline): MNHEY, SVGEGT. The CDR3 is 15 residues long. V gave up 6 bases and J gave up 4 bases, with 18 bases separating them. Of note for this clonotype: What it recognizes is unknown.

Each CDR3 protein is one row after TCRdb ran MiXCR on the reads. The table has some 920,000 distinct CDR3 sequences, approximately 32% seen once; the top ten hold about an eighth. The source of this sequence is a human donor in good health (CMV status not recorded). Some clones in this sample may be carry-over from other donors' samples. This rearrangement joins TRBV6-2 or TRBV6-3 to TRBJ1-1, with D maybe TRBD1 (6 bases). The specimen was cultured CD8+ T cells from PBMCs, collected from culture after CMV antigen stimulation. Here the CDR3 DNA reads TGTGCCAGCAGGAGCCGGACAGAAAAGCGCACTGAAGCTTTCTTT. Translation: CASRSRTEKRTEAFF.